The source of this T cell receptor (beta chain) is a study of somatic mutations in cytotoxic T cells in rheumatoid arthritis (TCRdb year 2017). Background for the entire study: Some V beta antibody-stained T-cell populations were flow-sorted on a FACSAria II or Sony SH800 at nearly 100% purity, and sorted V beta1+ cells also underwent TCRB sequencing. The study asked whether expanded CD8+ T-cell clones in newly diagnosed, untreated rheumatoid arthritis carry somatic mutations, and used TCRB deep sequencing to characterize clonality. A total of 65 to 70 rheumatoid arthritis patients and more than 15 healthy controls underwent TCRB deep sequencing. Patient and control groups had essentially identical median ages. The paper as a whole reports these results and caveats: The largest CD8+ clone made up more than 20% of CD8+ cells in about an eighth of the 65 patients, and blood and synovial fluid shared several identical CD8+ TCRB sequences. The antigen targets of the expanded CD8+ clones were unknown, and absence from virus-specific databases did not rule out viral specificity. There was no significant difference in CD8+ T-cell clonality between rheumatoid arthritis patients and age-matched healthy controls. In patients, CD8+ clonality rose with age (Spearman r=0.49), which was not the case in healthy controls.

With a median age of approximately 60 years (range about 20-80) and approximately 50% female, the healthy controls consisted of under 25 blood donors whose buffy coats were used. On an AutoMACS, CD4+ and CD8+ cells were isolated via positive magnetic bead selection, and their purity was verified by flow cytometry. Peripheral blood mononuclear cells were obtained using density gradient separation with Ficoll-Paque PLUS. DNA was extracted from CD4-enriched, CD8-enriched or PBMC samples with Nucleospin Tissue or Tissue XS kits and quantified with a Qubit 2.0 fluorometer. As for this clone: The specificity of this receptor is unknown. Qualities for individual bases were not recorded, and no much larger clone is one base off.

TCRB CDR3 sequencing used the immunoSEQ assay on genomic DNA. The source study handled its data this way. The analyses included only productive TCRB rearrangements. Clonality was calculated as a Shannon entropy-based productive clonality index, and a clone was defined by a unique TCRB CDR3 sequence. The template counts of each clone relative to the total templates per sample were used to calculate repertoire overlap between two samples. V-gene usage from TCRB sequencing and V-gene usage measured by flow cytometry were correlated (Spearman r of approximately 0.66). TCRdb provides this immuneACCESS table in a form limited to in-frame rearrangements. Some clones are lacking; in checked studies, under half of them reflect an unresolved V gene, and why the rest are absent is not known. The D gene and trimming were derived from the DNA, and the V and J assignments and clone size from that table. The sample profile shows more than 9,500 clones; over 80% of them were found once. Approximately 15% of the sample is taken by the ten largest.

This TCR was recovered from an older woman in good health. Sequencing was done on a sample of CD8+ T cells sorted from blood.

At the DNA level, the sequence is TGTGCCAGCAGGGATAGCTCAAGCTCCTACGAGCAGTACGTC. It translates as CASRDSSSSYEQYV. Recombination linked TRBV28 to TRBJ2-7, with the D segment identity uncertain. Reading the germline V gene gives CDR1 MDHEN and CDR2 SYDVKM. The trim is 6 bases for V and 0 bases for J, with a gap of 12 bases between the germline ends. The CDR3, from cysteine to valine, totals 14 residues. The DNA shown is the 42-base CDR3, in frame from base 1.